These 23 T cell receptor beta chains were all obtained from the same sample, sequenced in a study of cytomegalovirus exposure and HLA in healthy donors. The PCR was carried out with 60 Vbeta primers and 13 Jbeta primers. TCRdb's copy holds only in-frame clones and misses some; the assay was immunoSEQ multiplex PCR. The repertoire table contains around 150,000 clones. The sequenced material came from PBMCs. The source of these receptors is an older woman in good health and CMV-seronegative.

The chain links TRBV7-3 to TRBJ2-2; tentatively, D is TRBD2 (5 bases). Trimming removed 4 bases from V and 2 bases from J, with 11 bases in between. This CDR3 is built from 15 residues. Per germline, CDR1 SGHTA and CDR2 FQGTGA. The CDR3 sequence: CASSSPTTNTGELFF. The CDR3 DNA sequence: TGTGCCAGCAGCTCCCCGACTACCAACACCGGGGAGCTGTTTTTT.

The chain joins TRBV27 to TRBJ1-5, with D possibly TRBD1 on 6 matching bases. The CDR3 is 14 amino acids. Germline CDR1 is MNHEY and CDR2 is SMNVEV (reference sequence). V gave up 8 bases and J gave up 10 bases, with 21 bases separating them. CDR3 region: CASAPNRAFDPQHF. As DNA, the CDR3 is TGTGCCAGCGCACCTAACAGGGCGTTCGACCCCCAGCATTTT.

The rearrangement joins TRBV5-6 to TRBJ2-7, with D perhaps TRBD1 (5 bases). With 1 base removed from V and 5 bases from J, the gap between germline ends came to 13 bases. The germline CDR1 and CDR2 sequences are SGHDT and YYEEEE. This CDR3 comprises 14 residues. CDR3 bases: TGTGCCAGCAGCTTGTTAGGGGTGAACAACGAGCAGTACTTC. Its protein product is CASSLLGVNNEQYF.

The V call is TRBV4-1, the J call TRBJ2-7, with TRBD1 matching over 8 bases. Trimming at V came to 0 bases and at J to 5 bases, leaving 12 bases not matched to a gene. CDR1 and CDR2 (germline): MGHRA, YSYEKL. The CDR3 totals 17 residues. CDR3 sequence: CASSQDYNLGTGDEQYF. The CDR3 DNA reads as TGCGCCAGCAGCCAAGATTACAATCTCGGGACAGGCGACGAGCAGTACTTC.

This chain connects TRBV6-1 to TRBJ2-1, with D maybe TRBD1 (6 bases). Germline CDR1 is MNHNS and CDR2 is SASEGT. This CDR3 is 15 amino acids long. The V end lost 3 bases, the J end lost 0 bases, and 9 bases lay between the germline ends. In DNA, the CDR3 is TGTGCCAGCAGTGATGGGGGCGTCTCCTACAATGAGCAGTTCTTC. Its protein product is CASSDGGVSYNEQFF.

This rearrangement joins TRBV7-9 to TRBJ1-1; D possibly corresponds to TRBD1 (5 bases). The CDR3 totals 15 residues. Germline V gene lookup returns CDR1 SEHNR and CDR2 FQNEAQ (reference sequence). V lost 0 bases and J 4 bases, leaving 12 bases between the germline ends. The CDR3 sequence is CASSLARDRSTEAFF. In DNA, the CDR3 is TGTGCCAGCAGCTTAGCGCGGGACCGAAGCACTGAAGCTTTCTTT.

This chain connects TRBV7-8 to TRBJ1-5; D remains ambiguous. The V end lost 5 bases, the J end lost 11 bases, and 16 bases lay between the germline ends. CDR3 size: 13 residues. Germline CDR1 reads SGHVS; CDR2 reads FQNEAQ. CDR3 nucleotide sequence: TGTGCCAGCAGCACAGCGGGTTGGACGGCCCAGCATTTT. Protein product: CASSTAGWTAQHF.

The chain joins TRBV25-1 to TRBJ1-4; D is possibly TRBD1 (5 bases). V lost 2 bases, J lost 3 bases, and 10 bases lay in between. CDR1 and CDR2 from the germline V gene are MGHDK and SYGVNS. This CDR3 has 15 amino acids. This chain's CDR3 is CASSEGGVPNEKLFF. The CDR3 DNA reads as TGTGCCAGCAGTGAAGGGGGGGTACCTAATGAAAAACTGTTTTTT.

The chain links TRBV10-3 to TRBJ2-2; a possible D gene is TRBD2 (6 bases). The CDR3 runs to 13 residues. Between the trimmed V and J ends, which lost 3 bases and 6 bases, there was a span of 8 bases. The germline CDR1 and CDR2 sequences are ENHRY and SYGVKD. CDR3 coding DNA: TGTGCCATCAGTGATCGGAGGGCCGGGGAGCTGTTTTTT. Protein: CAISDRRAGELFF.

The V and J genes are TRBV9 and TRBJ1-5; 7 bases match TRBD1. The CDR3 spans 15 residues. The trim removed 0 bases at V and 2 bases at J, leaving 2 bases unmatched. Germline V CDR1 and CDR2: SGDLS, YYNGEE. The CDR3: CASSVGQGGNQPQHF. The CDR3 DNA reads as TGTGCCAGCAGCGTAGGTCAGGGGGGCAATCAGCCCCAGCATTTT.

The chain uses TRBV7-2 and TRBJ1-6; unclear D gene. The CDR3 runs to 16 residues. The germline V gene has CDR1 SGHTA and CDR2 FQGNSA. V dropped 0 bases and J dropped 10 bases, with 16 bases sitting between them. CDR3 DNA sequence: TGTGCCAGCAGCTTAGCCAGGATCCGCGAGAGATCACCCCTCCACTTT. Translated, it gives CASSLARIRERSPLHF.

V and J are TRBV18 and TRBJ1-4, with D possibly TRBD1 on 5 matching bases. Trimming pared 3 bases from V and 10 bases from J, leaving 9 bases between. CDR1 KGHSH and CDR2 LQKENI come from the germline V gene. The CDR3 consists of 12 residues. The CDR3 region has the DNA TGTGCCAGCTCACCGACAGCAGGAAAACTGTTTTTT. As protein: CASSPTAGKLFF.

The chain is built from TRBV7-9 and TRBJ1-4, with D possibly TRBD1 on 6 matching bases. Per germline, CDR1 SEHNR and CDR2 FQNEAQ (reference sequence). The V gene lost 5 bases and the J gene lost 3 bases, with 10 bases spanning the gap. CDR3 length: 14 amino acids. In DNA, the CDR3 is TGTGCCAGCAGCCCGGGACAAGCTAATGAAAAACTGTTTTTT. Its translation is CASSPGQANEKLFF.

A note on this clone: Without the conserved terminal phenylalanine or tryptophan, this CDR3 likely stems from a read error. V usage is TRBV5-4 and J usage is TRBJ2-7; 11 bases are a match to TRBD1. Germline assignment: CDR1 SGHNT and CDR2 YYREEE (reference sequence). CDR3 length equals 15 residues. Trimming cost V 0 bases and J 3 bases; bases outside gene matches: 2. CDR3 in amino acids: CASSLGGQGDYEQYL. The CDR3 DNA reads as TGTGCCAGCAGCTTGGGGGGACAGGGGGACTACGAGCAGTACCTC.

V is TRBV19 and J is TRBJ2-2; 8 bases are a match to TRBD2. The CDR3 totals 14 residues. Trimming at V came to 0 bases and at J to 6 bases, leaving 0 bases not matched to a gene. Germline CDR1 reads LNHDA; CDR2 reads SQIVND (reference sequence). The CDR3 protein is CASSIDGGAGELFF. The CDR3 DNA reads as TGTGCCAGTAGTATAGACGGGGGGGCCGGGGAGCTGTTTTTT.

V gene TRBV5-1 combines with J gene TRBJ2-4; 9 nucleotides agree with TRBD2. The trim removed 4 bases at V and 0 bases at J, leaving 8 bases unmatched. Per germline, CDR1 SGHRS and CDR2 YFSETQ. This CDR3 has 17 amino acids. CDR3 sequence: CASSAGGDSLAKNIQYF. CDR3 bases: TGCGCCAGCAGCGCGGGGGGGGACAGTTTAGCCAAAAACATTCAGTACTTC.

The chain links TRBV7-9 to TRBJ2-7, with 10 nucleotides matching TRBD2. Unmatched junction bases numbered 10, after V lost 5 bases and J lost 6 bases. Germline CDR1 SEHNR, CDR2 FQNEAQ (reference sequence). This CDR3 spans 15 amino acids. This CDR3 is CASSIPGLASGEQYF. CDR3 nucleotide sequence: TGTGCCAGCAGCATCCCGGGACTAGCGTCTGGCGAGCAGTACTTC.

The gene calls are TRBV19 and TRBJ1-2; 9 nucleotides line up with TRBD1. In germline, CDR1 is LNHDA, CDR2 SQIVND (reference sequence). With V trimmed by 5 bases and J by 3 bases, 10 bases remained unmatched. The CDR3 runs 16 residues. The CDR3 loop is CASSAIGTGFDYGYTF. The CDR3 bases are TGTGCCAGTAGTGCGATTGGGACAGGGTTCGACTATGGCTACACCTTC.

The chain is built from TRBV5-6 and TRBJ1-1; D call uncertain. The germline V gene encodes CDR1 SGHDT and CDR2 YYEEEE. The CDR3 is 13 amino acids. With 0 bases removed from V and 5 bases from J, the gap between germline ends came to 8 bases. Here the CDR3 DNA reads TGTGCCAGCAGCTTGGGTCCGGAGACTGAAGCTTTCTTT. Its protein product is CASSLGPETEAFF.

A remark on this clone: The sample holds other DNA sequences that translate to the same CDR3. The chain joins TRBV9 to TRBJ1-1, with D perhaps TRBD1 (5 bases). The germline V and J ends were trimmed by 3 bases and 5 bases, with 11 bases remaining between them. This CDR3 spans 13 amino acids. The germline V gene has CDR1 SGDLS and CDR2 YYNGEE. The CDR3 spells CASSAGGGTEAFF. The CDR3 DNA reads TGTGCCAGCAGCGCTGGGGGAGGGACTGAAGCTTTCTTT.

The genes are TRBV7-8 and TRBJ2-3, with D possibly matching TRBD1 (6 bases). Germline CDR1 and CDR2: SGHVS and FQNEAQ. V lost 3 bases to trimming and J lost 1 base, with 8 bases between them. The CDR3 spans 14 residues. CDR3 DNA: TGTGCCAGCAGCTTTAGACAGGGCACAGATACGCAGTATTTT. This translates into CASSFRQGTDTQYF.

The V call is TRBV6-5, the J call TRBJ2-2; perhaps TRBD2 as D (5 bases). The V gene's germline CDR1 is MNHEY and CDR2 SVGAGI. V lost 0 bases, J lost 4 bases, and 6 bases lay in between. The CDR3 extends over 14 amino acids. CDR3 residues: CASSYSEGTGELFF. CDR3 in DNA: TGTGCCAGCAGTTACTCAGAGGGCACCGGGGAGCTGTTTTTT.

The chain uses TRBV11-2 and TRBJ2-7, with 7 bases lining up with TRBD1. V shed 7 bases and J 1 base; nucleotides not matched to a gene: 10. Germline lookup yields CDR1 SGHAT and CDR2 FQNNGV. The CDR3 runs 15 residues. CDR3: CASKKDRSTSYEQYF. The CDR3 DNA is TGTGCCAGCAAGAAGGACAGGTCCACTTCCTACGAGCAGTACTTC.